These T cell receptor beta chains were read from a single sample in a study of human T cells and chemical hapten exposure. TCRdb re-analysed the RACE reads in MiXCR, keeping a single row per CDR3 protein. The table has roughly 380,000 distinct CDR3 sequences, roughly 4.8% seen once. This sample comprised whole blood, obtained in connection with sensitization to the hapten diphenylcyclopropenone (DPC). These receptors originate from a woman between 45 and 60 years old with alopecia areata. Some clones in this sample may be carry-over from other donors' samples. Both conserved end residues are part of each CDR3. A D gene is named only where the DNA matches it firmly. Expanded clones are given a class, and other clones once, few, many or no size at all.

D gene,V gene,J gene,clone size,CDR3 DNA,CDR3 protein
TRBD1,TRBV5-1,TRBJ2-3,NA,TGCGCCAGCAGCTTAGGGGACAGGGAAACAGATACGCAGTATTTT,CASSLGDRETDTQYF
TRBD1,TRBV5-6,TRBJ1-1,many,TGTGCCAGCGCTTTGAACAGGGGAGAGGACACTGAAGCTTTCTTT,CASALNRGEDTEAFF
TRBD1,TRBV6-2/TRBV6-3,TRBJ1-5,many,TGTGCTACCGGGACAGGGTGGAATCAGCCCCAGCATTTT,CATGTGWNQPQHF
NA,TRBV7-2,TRBJ1-5,NA,TGTGCCAGCAGCTTTGCAGGGAACAGCAATCAGCCCCAGCATTTT,CASSFAGNSNQPQHF
NA,TRBV3-1,TRBJ2-1,many,TGTGCCAGCAGCCAGATCGACAACAGCAATGAGCAGTTCTTC,CASSQIDNSNEQFF
TRBD2,TRBV28,TRBJ2-1,NA,TGTGCCAGCACTCCCCGACTAGCGGGAGAGGATGAGCAGTTCTTC,CASTPRLAGEDEQFF
NA,TRBV20-1,TRBJ1-1,few,TGCAGTGCTAATCAAGTGAACACTGAAGCTTTCTTT,CSANQVNTEAFF
NA,TRBV9,TRBJ1-1,few,TGTGCCAGCAGCGTAGGAGGGCGAGGCACTGAAGCTTTCTTT,CASSVGGRGTEAFF
NA,TRBV7-3,TRBJ1-2,many,TGTGCCAGCAGCTCCGTGTTTAGTCGGGATGGCTACACCTTC,CASSSVFSRDGYTF
NA,TRBV7-2,TRBJ1-1,many,TGTGCCAGCAGCTTAGGTGGGCCTCTAGACACTGAAGCTTTCTTT,CASSLGGPLDTEAFF
TRBD1,TRBV30,TRBJ1-2,many,TGTGCCTGGAGTGCCCGGCAGGGGGCCGGCTACACCTTC,CAWSARQGAGYTF
TRBD1,TRBV6-5,TRBJ1-6,NA,TGTGCCAGCAGGCCCCGGACAGGGGAGGGTTCACCCCTCCACTTT,CASRPRTGEGSPLHF
NA,TRBV20-1,TRBJ2-3,many,TGCAGTGTTCCCCCGTTAACCACAGATACGCAGTATTTT,CSVPPLTTDTQYF
NA,TRBV7-2,TRBJ2-3,few,TGTGCCAGCAGCCCCCACCAGGAAAATACGCAGTATTTT,CASSPHQENTQYF
TRBD1,TRBV18,TRBJ2-3,NA,TGTGCCAGCTCACCCTATTCTGGACAGGGGTCAGATACGCAGTATTTT,CASSPYSGQGSDTQYF
NA,TRBV6-2/TRBV6-3,TRBJ2-3,many,TGTGCCAGCAGTTACTCGCCTAGCATAGATACGCAGTATTTT,CASSYSPSIDTQYF
TRBD1,TRBV6-5,TRBJ2-7,few,TGTGCCAGCAGGGAGACAGGGGGCGGCTACGAGCAGTACTTC,CASRETGGGYEQYF
NA,TRBV27,TRBJ2-1,NA,TGTGCCAGCAGTATTGACAGGGAGCAGTTCTTC,CASSIDREQFF
NA,TRBV19,TRBJ1-5,NA,TGTGCCAGTAGTGATACCAGAGATAGCAATCAGCCCCAGCATTTT,CASSDTRDSNQPQHF
TRBD2,TRBV29-1,TRBJ2-2,few,TGCAGCGTTGAAGAGGCCCCTAGCGGGAGCCGGGCCGGGGAGCTGTTTTTT,CSVEEAPSGSRAGELFF
NA,TRBV7-9,TRBJ2-1,many,TGTGCCAGCAGCCAGGAGGCAGCCTACAATGAGCAGTTCTTC,CASSQEAAYNEQFF
NA,TRBV7-2,TRBJ1-3,few,TGTGCCAGCAGCTATGAAGGGACTGCAGGAAACACCATATATTTT,CASSYEGTAGNTIYF
NA,TRBV29-1,TRBJ2-7,many,TGCAGCGTTGAAGATCCCGGAGAGCAGTACTTC,CSVEDPGEQYF
TRBD1,TRBV10-3,TRBJ2-3,few,TGTGCCATCAGTGAGACGCCCGGGACAGGGAACACAGATACGCAGTATTTT,CAISETPGTGNTDTQYF
TRBD1,TRBV9,TRBJ1-6,NA,TGTGCCAGCAGCCCACTCGGACAGGATAATTCACCCCTCCACTTT,CASSPLGQDNSPLHF
NA,TRBV6-5,TRBJ2-2,many,TGTGCCAGCAGTTACTACCCTTCGGGAGAGCTGTTTTTT,CASSYYPSGELFF
TRBD1,TRBV5-4,TRBJ1-4,many,TGTGCCAGCAGCTTGGACGGGACAGTGAATGAAAAACTGTTTTTT,CASSLDGTVNEKLFF
NA,TRBV29-1,TRBJ1-3,NA,TGCAGCGTTGAGTTCCGAAACACCATATATTTT,CSVEFRNTIYF
NA,TRBV11-2,TRBJ2-7,many,TGTGCCAGCAGCCGGGACGCGAGCTCCTACGAGCAGTACTTC,CASSRDASSYEQYF
NA,TRBV20-1,TRBJ1-3,many,TGCAGTGCTCGGGACATTAACTCTGGAAACACCATATATTTT,CSARDINSGNTIYF
TRBD2,TRBV6-5,TRBJ2-1,many,TGTGCCAGCAGTTACCGACTAGCGGGAGGGCACAATGAGCAGTTCTTC,CASSYRLAGGHNEQFF
TRBD2,TRBV7-9,TRBJ2-1,many,TGTGCCAGCAGCGGGACTAGCGGGGGAATCTACAATGAGCAGTTCTTC,CASSGTSGGIYNEQFF
TRBD1,TRBV4-2,TRBJ1-2,NA,TGTGCCAGCAGCCAAGGGGACAGGTCCTATGGCTACACCTTC,CASSQGDRSYGYTF
NA,TRBV20-1,TRBJ2-7,many,TGCAGTGCCAGACTTCTCGACGAGCAGTACTTC,CSARLLDEQYF
TRBD1,TRBV28,TRBJ2-3,many,TGTGCCAGCAACGACAGGGCTGGCACAGATACGCAGTATTTT,CASNDRAGTDTQYF
NA,TRBV12-3/TRBV12-4,TRBJ2-3,many,TGTGCCAGCAGTCGATTTACAGATACGCAGTATTTT,CASSRFTDTQYF
NA,TRBV24-1,TRBJ1-4,few,TGTGCCACCAGTGATCCCGACGGGGGCACTAATGAAAAACTGTTTTTT,CATSDPDGGTNEKLFF
TRBD2,TRBV13,TRBJ2-3,few,TGTGCCAGCAGCTCCGGACTAGCGGAGTTCCCAGATACGCAGTATTTT,CASSSGLAEFPDTQYF
TRBD1,TRBV6-1,TRBJ1-5,NA,TGTGCCAGCAGTGAAGTGCCACAGGGGATAATGAGCAATCAGCCCCAGCTTTTT,CASSEVPQGIMSNQPQLF